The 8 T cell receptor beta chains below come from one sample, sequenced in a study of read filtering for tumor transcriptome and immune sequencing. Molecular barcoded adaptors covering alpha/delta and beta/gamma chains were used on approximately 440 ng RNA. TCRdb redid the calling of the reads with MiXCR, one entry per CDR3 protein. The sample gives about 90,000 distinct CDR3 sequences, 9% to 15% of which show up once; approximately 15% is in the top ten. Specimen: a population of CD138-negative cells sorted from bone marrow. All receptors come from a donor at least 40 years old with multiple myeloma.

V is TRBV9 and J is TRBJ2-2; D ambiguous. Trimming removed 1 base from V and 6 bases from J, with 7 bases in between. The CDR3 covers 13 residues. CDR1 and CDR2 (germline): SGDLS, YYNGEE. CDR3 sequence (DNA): TGTGCCAGCAGCGTACAACTCCCCGGGGAGCTGTTTTTT. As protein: CASSVQLPGELFF. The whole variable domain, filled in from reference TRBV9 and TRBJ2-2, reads DSGVTQTPKHLITATGQRVTLRCSPRSGDLSVYWYQQSLDQGLQFLIQYYNGEERAKGNILERFSAQQFPDLHSELNLSSLELGDSALYFCASSVQLPGELFFGEGSRLTVL.

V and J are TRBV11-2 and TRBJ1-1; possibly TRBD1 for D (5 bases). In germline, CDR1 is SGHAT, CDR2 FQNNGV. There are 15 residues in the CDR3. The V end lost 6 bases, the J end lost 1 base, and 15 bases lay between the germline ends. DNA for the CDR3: TGTGCCAGCAGTTTTGTTTCAGGGAAGAACACTGAAGCTTTCTTT. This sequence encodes CASSFVSGKNTEAFF.

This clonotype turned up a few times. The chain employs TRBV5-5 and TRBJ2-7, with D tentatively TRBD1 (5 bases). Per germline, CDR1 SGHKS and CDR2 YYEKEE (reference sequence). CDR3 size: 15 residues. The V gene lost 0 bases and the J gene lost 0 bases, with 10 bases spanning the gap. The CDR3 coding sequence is TGTGCCAGCAGCTTGGAACAGGCTACCTCCTACGAGCAGTACTTC. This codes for CASSLEQATSYEQYF.

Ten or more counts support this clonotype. The DNA of the CDR3 is TGTGCCTGGAGTCCAGGCTATGGCTACACCTTC. Residues: CAWSPGYGYTF. This chain connects TRBV30 to TRBJ1-2; no clear D gene. The CDR3 extends over 11 amino acids. V was cut by 2 bases and J by 4 bases, with 5 bases left in between. Germline CDR1 GTSNPN, CDR2 SVGIG (reference sequence). Looking up the rest from reference TRBV30 and TRBJ1-2 gives the full variable domain: SQTIHQWPATLVQPVGSPLSLECTVEGTSNPNLYWYRQAAGRGLQLLFYSVGIGQISSEVPQNLSASRPQDRQFILSSKKLLLSDSGFYLCAWSPGYGYTFGSGTRLTVV.

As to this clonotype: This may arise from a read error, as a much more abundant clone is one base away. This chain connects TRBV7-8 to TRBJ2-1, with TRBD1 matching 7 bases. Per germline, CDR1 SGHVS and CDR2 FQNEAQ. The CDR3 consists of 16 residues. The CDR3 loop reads CASSSSIGGSYSEQFF. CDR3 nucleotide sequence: TGTGCCAGCAGCTCTTCAATAGGGGGCTCCTACAGTGAGCAGTTCTTC. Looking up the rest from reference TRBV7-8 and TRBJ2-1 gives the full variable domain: GAGVSQSPRYKVAKRGQDVALRCDPISGHVSLFWYQQALGQGPEFLTYFQNEAQLDKSGLPSDRFFAERPEGSVSTLKIQRTQQEDSAVYLCASSSSIGGSYSEQFFGPGTRLTVL.

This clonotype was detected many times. This CDR3 is CASSNPGTLGNTIYF. The CDR3 DNA reads as TGCGCCAGCAGCAACCCCGGGACATTGGGAAACACCATATATTTT. The chain joins TRBV5-1 to TRBJ1-3; maybe TRBD1 (6 bases). The CDR3 contains 15 residues. The germline V and J ends were trimmed by 4 bases and 4 bases, with 15 bases remaining between them. Germline values: CDR1 SGHRS, CDR2 YFSETQ.

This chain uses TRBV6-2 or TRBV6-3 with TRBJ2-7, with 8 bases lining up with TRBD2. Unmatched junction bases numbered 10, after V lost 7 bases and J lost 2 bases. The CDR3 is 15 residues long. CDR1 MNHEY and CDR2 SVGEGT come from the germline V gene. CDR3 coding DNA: TGTGCCAGCACCCCACGGGGGGGAACTCCCTACGAGCAGTACTTC. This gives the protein CASTPRGGTPYEQYF.

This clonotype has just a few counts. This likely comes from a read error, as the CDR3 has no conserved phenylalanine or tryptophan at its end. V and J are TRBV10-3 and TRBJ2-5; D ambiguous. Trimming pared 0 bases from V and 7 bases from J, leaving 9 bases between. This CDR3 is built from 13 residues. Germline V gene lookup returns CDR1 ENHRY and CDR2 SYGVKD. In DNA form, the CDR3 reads TGTGCCATCAGTGAGTCGGTCCTGGGGACCCAGTACCTC. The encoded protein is CAISESVLGTQYL.